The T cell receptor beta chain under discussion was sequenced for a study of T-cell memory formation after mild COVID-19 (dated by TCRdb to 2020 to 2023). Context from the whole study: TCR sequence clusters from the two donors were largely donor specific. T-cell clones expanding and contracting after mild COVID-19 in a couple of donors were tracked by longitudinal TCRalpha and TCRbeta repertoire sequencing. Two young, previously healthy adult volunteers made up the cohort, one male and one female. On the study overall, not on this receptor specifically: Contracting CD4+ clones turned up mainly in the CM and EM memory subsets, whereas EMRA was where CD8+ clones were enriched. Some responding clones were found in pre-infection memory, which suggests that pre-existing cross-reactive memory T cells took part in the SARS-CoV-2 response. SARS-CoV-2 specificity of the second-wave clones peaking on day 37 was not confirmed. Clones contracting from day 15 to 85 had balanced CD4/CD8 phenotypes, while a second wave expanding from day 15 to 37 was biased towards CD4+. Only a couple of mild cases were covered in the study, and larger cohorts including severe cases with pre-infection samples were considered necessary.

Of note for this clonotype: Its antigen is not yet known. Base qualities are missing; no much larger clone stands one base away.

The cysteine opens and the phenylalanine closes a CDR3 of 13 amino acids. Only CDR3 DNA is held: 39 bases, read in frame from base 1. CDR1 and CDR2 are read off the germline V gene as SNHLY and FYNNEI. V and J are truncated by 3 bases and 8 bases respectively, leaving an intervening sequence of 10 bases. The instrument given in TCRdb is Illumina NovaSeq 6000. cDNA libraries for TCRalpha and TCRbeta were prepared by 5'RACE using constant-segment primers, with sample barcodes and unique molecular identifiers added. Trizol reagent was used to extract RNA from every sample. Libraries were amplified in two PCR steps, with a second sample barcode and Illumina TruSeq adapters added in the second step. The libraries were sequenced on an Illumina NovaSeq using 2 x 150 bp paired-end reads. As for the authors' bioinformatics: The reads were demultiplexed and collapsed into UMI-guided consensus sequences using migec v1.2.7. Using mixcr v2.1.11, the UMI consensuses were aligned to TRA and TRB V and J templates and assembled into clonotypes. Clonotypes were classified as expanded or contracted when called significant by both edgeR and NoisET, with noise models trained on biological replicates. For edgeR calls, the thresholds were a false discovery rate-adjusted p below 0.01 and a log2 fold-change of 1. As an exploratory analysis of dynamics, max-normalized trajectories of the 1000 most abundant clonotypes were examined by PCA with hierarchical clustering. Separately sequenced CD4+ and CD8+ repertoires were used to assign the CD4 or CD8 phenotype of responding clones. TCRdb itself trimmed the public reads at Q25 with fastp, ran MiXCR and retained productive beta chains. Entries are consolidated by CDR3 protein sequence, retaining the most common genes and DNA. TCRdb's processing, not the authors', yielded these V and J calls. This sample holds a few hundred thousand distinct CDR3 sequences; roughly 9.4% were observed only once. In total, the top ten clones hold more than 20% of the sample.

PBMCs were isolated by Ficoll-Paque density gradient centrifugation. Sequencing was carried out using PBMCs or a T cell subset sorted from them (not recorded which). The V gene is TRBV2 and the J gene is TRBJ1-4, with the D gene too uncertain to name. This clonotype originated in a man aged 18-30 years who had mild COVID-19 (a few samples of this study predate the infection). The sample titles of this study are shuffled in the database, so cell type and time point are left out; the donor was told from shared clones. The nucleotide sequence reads TGTGCCAGCAGTGATCGCTGGTGGGAAAAACTGTTTTTT. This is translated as CASSDRWWEKLFF.